This note documents a single TCR beta chain sequence. The junction does not match germline at one end; this may be a read error. TCRdb passed the PCR reads through MiXCR, listing each CDR3 protein once. This table has roughly 2,000 distinct CDR3 sequences, about 49% appearing once. The source of the sample is a study of CD4 and CD8 cells across lung adenocarcinoma regions. The sequenced sample was CD4+ T cells from the center of a lung tumor. The receptor was derived from a female donor with lung adenocarcinoma. The CD4 and CD8 labels of this study may be unreliable.

The CDR3 here is CASSSGLAGGWNEQYF. The DNA of the CDR3 is TGTGCCAGCAGTTCGGGACTAGCGGGAGGATGGAATGAGCAGTACTTT. The rearrangement links TRBV6-5 to TRBJ2-1; 15 bases map to TRBD2. Per germline, CDR1 MNHEY and CDR2 SVGAGI. The length of the CDR3 is 16 residues.